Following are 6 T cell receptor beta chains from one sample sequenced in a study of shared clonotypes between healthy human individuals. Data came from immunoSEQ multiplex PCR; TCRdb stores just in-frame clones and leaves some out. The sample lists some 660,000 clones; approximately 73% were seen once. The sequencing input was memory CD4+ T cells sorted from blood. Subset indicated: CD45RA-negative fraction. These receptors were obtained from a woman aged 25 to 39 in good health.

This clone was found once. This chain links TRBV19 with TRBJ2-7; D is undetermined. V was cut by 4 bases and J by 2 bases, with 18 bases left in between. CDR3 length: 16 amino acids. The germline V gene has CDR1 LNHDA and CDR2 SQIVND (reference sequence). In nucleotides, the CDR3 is TGTGCCAGTAGTAGTCCGGCGGCTGGCCAAACCTACGAGCAGTACTTC. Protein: CASSSPAAGQTYEQYF.

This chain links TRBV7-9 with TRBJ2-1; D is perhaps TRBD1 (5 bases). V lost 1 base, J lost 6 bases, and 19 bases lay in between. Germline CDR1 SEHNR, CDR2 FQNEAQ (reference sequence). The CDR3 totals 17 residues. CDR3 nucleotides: TGTGCCAGCAGCTTAGTCTGGACAAGTCAGGTAGGCAATGAGCAGTTCTTC. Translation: CASSLVWTSQVGNEQFF.

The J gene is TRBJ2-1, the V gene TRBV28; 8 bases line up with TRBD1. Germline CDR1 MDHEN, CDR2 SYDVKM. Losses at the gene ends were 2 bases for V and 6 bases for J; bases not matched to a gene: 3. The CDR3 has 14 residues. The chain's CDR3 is CASSLRGQGNEQFF. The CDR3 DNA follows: TGTGCCAGCAGTTTACGCGGACAGGGCAATGAGCAGTTCTTC.

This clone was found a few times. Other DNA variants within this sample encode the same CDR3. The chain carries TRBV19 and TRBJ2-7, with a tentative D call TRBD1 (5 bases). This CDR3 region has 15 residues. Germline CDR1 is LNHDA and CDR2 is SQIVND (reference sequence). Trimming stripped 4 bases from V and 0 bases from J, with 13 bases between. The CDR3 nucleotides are TGTGCCAGTAGTAGAGACAGCATAAGCTCCTACGAGCAGTACTTC. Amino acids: CASSRDSISSYEQYF.

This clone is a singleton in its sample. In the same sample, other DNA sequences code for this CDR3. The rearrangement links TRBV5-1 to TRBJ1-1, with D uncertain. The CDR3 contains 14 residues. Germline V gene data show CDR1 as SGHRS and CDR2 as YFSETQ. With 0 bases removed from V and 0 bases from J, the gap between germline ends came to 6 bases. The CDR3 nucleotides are TGCGCCAGCAGCTTGGCCTTTCTGAACACTGAAGCTTTCTTT. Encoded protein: CASSLAFLNTEAFF.

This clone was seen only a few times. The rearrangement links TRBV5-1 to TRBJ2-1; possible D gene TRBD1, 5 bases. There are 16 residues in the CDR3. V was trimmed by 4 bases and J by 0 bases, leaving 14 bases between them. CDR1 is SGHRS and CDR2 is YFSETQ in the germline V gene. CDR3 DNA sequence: TGCGCCAGCAGCACCTGGGGCGCCAGCTCCTACAATGAGCAGTTCTTC. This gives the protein CASSTWGASSYNEQFF.